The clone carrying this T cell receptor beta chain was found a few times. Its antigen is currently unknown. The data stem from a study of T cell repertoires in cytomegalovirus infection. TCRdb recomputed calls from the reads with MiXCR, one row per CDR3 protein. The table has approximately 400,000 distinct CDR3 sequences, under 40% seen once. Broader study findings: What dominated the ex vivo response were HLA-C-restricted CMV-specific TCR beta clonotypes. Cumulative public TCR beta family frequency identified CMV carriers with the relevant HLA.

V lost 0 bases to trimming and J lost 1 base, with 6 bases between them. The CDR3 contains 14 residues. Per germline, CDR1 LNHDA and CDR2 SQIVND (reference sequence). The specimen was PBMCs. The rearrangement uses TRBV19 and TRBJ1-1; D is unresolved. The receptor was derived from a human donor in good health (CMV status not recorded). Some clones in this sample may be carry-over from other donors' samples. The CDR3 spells CASSIELGNTEAFF. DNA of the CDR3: TGTGCCAGTAGTATAGAGTTGGGGAACACTGAAGCTTTCTTT. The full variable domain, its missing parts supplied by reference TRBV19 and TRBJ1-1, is DGGITQSPKYLFRKEGQNVTLSCEQNLNHDAMYWYRQDPGQGLRLIYYSQIVNDFQKGDIAEGYSVSREKKESFPLTVTSAQKNPTAFYLCASSIELGNTEAFFGQGTRLTVV.